Below, 4 T cell receptor beta chains from the same sample are listed, as sequenced in a study of cytomegalovirus exposure and HLA in healthy donors. TCRdb's table, derived via immunoSEQ multiplex PCR, lists solely in-frame clones and lacks some. The table records approximately 200,000 clones, roughly 81% of them present only once. The source material was PBMCs. Receptor source: a woman between 25 and 40 years old in good health and CMV-seronegative.

This clone appeared a few times. The chain couples TRBV28 to TRBJ1-2; 7 nucleotides match TRBD1. The germline CDR1 and CDR2 sequences are MDHEN and SYDVKM. The CDR3 loop spans 15 amino acids. Losses at the gene ends were 2 bases for V and 4 bases for J; bases not matched to a gene: 7. Written as DNA, the CDR3 is TGTGCCAGCAGTTTACGTGACAGGGCCCCCTATGGCTACACCTTC. Translation: CASSLRDRAPYGYTF.

This sequence joins TRBV27 and TRBJ2-6; 7 bases are shared with TRBD1. The V gene's germline CDR1 is MNHEY and CDR2 SMNVEV (reference sequence). J gave up 2 bases and V 5 bases, and 18 bases lay outside the gene matches. The CDR3 loop spans 20 amino acids. The CDR3 DNA sequence: TGTGCCAGCAGTCCTCTTAGGGGAGACAGGGAGCGCGCTGGGGCCAACGTCCTGACTTTC. Its translation is CASSPLRGDRERAGANVLTF.

This chain joins TRBV30 and TRBJ2-7, with TRBD1 matching 8 bases. Germline-derived CDR1 and CDR2 are GTSNPN and SVGIG (reference sequence). The CDR3 has 15 residues. J lost 4 bases, V lost 8 bases, and 16 bases had no gene match. CDR3 coding DNA: TGTGCCCTCCGACCGGGGGACAGGAATACTTACGAGCAGTACTTC. This gives the protein CALRPGDRNTYEQYF.

The rearrangement links TRBV30 to TRBJ2-7; 8 bases align to TRBD1. V gave up 0 bases and J gave up 2 bases; unmatched junction bases: 12. Germline V gives CDR1 GTSNPN, CDR2 SVGIG (reference sequence). There are 17 residues in the CDR3. CDR3 sequence (DNA): TGTGCCTGGAGTGTATTCGGCGGGACAGGTGTAGCCTACGAGCAGTACTTC. This sequence encodes CAWSVFGGTGVAYEQYF.